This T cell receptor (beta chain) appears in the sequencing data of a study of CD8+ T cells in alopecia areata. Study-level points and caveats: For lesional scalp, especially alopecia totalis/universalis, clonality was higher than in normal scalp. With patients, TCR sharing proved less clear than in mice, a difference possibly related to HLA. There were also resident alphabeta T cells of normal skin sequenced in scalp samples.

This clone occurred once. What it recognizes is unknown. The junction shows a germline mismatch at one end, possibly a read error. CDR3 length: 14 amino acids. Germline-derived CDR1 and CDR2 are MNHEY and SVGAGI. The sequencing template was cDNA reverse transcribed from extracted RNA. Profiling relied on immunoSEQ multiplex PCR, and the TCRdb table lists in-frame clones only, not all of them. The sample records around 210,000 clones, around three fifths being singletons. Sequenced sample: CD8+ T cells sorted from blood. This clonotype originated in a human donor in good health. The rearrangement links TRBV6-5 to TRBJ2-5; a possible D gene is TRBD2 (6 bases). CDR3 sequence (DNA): TGTGCCAGCAATTCCGGGACTCAGGAAGACACCCAGTACTTC. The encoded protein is CASNSGTQEDTQYF.